This TCR beta chain was sequenced for a study of blood T cell repertoires in COVID-19. At the level of the study: Acute and convalescent COVID-19 specimens originated in the United States, Italy and Spain. T cells, B-cell-depleted T cells, or PBMCs supplied cDNA or gDNA.

With V trimmed by 1 base and J by 6 bases, 7 bases remained unmatched. The CDR3 is 15 residues long. The germline V gene has CDR1 SGHRS and CDR2 YFSETQ. Authors' methods: The authors estimated nucleated cell counts from reference gene primer amplification. Clones were read by immunoSEQ multiplex PCR, and TCRdb kept only the in-frame ones, dropping some. V, J and clone size derive from that table, while D and trimming were established from the DNA sequence. The data show roughly 120,000 clones, with about 80% seen just once and around 8% held by the top ten. This chain joins TRBV5-1 and TRBJ2-4; the match to TRBD1 covers 7 bases. Material for sequencing was peripheral blood. This sequence was found in a woman aged 40 to 55 with acute or convalescent COVID-19. Here the CDR3 reads CASSLTGDRGNIQYF. For the CDR3, the DNA is TGCGCCAGCAGCTTGACAGGGGACCGGGGAAACATTCAGTACTTC. Based on the CDR3 plus reference TRBV5-1 and TRBJ2-4, the full variable domain is KAGVTQTPRYLIKTRGQQVTLSCSPISGHRSVSWYQQTPGQGLQFLFEYFSETQRNKGNFPGRFSGRQFSNSRSEMNVSTLELGDSALYLCASSLTGDRGNIQYFGAGTRLSVL.